A selection of T cell receptor beta chains follows, all from one sample in a study of shared clonotypes between healthy human individuals. Sequencing used immunoSEQ multiplex PCR; TCRdb keeps in-frame clones, though not all of them. The sample includes about 690,000 clones, roughly 91% of them seen just once. Sequencing was performed on memory CD8+ T cells from PBMCs. The receptor source for this set is a man aged 18 to 29 in good health. Some clones in this sample may be carry-over from other donors' samples. Both conserved end residues are part of each CDR3. D genes are given only for firm matches. Clone size appears in some rows only: once, few, many, or a class for an expanded clone.

CDR3	DNA	size	length	D	V	J
CASSFFDRILSFGYTF	TGTGCCAGCAGCTTTTTCGACAGAATCTTATCCTTTGGCTACACCTTC	NA	16	NA	TRBV5-4	TRBJ1-2
CASSFHEQFF	TGTGCCAGCAGCTTCCATGAGCAGTTCTTC	NA	10	NA	TRBV11-2	TRBJ2-1
CASSYSEVKMNTEAFF	TGTGCCAGCAGTTACTCGGAGGTTAAAATGAACACTGAAGCTTTCTTT	NA	16	NA	TRBV6-6	TRBJ1-1
CASKSGLAGDEQYF	TGTGCCAGCAAGTCAGGACTAGCGGGAGATGAGCAGTACTTC	NA	14	TRBD2	TRBV2	TRBJ2-7
CASSAGDGSSYEQYF	TGTGCCAGCAGCGCGGGCGACGGCAGCTCCTACGAGCAGTACTTC	NA	15	NA	TRBV7-9	TRBJ2-7
CASSLATENTEAFF	TGTGCCAGCAGCTTAGCTACAGAGAACACTGAAGCTTTCTTT	NA	14	NA	TRBV7-6	TRBJ1-1
CASSWTGDGYEQYF	TGTGCCAGCAGTTGGACAGGGGATGGGTACGAGCAGTACTTC	NA	14	TRBD1	TRBV27	TRBJ2-7
CASSYAQGPVETQYF	TGTGCCAGCAGTTACGCCCAGGGGCCGGTTGAGACCCAGTACTTC	NA	15	NA	TRBV6-5	TRBJ2-5
CATSARTNTEAFF	TGTGCCACCAGCGCCCGAACTAACACTGAAGCTTTCTTT	NA	13	NA	TRBV15	TRBJ1-1
CASSPGLAGGHRNLYEQYF	TGCGCCAGCAGCCCGGGACTAGCGGGAGGGCATCGAAACCTCTACGAGCAGTACTTC	NA	19	TRBD2	TRBV5-1	TRBJ2-7
CASSQTGRSPLHF	TGTGCCAGTAGCCAGACAGGACGATCACCCCTCCACTTT	NA	13	NA	TRBV27	TRBJ1-6
CASSLQGDGNQPQHF	TGTGCCAGCAGCCTACAGGGGGATGGCAATCAGCCCCAGCATTTT	NA	15	TRBD1	TRBV7-9	TRBJ1-5
CASSLIGRNQPQHF	TGTGCCAGCAGCTTAATTGGACGCAATCAGCCCCAGCATTTT	NA	14	NA	TRBV27	TRBJ1-5
CATSREEGAGANVLTF	TGTGCCACCAGCAGAGAAGAAGGGGCGGGGGCCAACGTCCTGACTTTC	once	16	NA	TRBV15	TRBJ2-6
CASSQELSGAGTDTQYF	TGTGCCAGCAGCCAAGAACTTTCAGGGGCGGGCACAGATACGCAGTATTTT	NA	17	NA	TRBV14	TRBJ2-3
CASSSDRGPSNQPQHF	TGTGCCAGCAGCTCGGACAGGGGGCCCAGCAATCAGCCCCAGCATTTT	NA	16	TRBD1	TRBV7-6	TRBJ1-5
CAIRGRDGLNTEAFF	TGTGCCATCAGGGGCCGGGACGGACTGAACACTGAAGCTTTCTTT	NA	15	NA	TRBV10-3	TRBJ1-1
CASRPWGFMNTEAFF	TGTGCCAGCAGACCCTGGGGCTTTATGAACACTGAAGCTTTCTTT	NA	15	NA	TRBV5-6	TRBJ1-1
CAHSVDRLGGYTF	TGTGCCCACTCGGTGGACAGGCTTGGCGGCTACACCTTC	NA	13	TRBD1	TRBV28	TRBJ1-2
CASSLGGNMGYTF	TGTGCCAGCAGCCTCGGCGGCAACATGGGCTACACCTTC	NA	13	NA	TRBV11-2	TRBJ1-2
CASSSWTSTGELFF	TGTGCCAGCAGTTCATGGACTAGCACCGGGGAGCTGTTTTTT	NA	14	TRBD2	TRBV5-6	TRBJ2-2
CASSLQSSYEQYF	TGTGCCAGCAGTCTCCAGAGCTCCTACGAGCAGTACTTC	NA	13	NA	TRBV28	TRBJ2-7
CASSQLDSQYF	TGTGCCAGCAGCCAATTGGACTCCCAGTACTTC	NA	11	NA	TRBV16	TRBJ2-5
CASSIRTSTDTQYF	TGTGCCAGCAGTATAAGGACTAGCACAGATACGCAGTATTTT	NA	14	NA	TRBV27	TRBJ2-3
CAWSVLDRVKQYF	TGTGCCTGGAGTGTTCTTGACAGGGTGAAGCAGTACTTC	NA	13	TRBD1	TRBV30	TRBJ2-7
CASSWVSLRGETEAFF	TGTGCCAGCAGTTGGGTTAGTTTGCGGGGCGAGACTGAAGCTTTCTTT	NA	16	NA	TRBV27	TRBJ1-1
CASSLRDSGSYEQYF	TGCGCCAGCAGCCTAAGGGACTCTGGCTCCTACGAGCAGTACTTC	NA	15	NA	TRBV4-1	TRBJ2-7